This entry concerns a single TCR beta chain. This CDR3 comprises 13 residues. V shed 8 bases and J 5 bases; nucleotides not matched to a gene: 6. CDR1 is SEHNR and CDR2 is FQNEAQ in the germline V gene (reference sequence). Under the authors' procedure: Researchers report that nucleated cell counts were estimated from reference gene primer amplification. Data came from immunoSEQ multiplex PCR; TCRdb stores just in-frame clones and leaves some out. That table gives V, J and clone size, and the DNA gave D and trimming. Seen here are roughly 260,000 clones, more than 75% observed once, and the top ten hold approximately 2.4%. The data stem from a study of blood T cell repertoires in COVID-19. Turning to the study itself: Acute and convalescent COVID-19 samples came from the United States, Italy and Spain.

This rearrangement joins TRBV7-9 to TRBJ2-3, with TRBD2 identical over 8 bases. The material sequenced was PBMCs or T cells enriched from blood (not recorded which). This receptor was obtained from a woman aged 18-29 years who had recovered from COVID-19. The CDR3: CASQRESGDTQYF. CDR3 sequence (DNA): TGTGCCAGCCAGCGGGAGTCTGGAGATACGCAGTATTTT.